One and the same sample provided the 11 T cell receptor beta chains below, sequenced in a study of cytomegalovirus exposure and HLA in healthy donors. Vbeta (60) and Jbeta (13) primers were used in the PCR. TCRdb's copy holds only in-frame clones and misses some; the assay was immunoSEQ multiplex PCR. The sample consists of 100,000 or so clones, roughly 76% of them appearing once. The sequenced sample consisted of PBMCs. The receptor set was obtained from a man aged 35 to 55 in good health and CMV-seronegative.

J is TRBJ2-2 and V is TRBV27; possibly TRBD1 for D (6 bases). This CDR3 has 17 residues. The germline V gene encodes CDR1 MNHEY and CDR2 SMNVEV (reference sequence). Trimming left V 9 bases short and J 5 bases short, with 25 bases between. This CDR3 reads CASTSRLSWGLTGELFF. CDR3 coding DNA: TGTGCCAGTACGAGCCGATTATCCTGGGGGCTGACCGGGGAGCTGTTTTTT.

J is TRBJ1-2 and V is TRBV6-1, with D possibly being TRBD1 (5 bases). Germline values: CDR1 MNHNS, CDR2 SASEGT. The CDR3 sequence is 13 residues long. The V end was cut by 7 bases, the J end by 5 bases, with 14 bases between. The CDR3 coding sequence is TGTGCCAGCACCCCATGGGGGGGTTATGGCTACACCTTC. Protein sequence: CASTPWGGYGYTF.

This chain connects TRBV27 to TRBJ1-1, with 8 bases aligning to TRBD1. Per germline, CDR1 MNHEY and CDR2 SMNVEV (reference sequence). V was clipped by 6 bases and J by 4 bases; unmatched bases: 7. The CDR3 runs to 14 residues. The CDR3 sequence is CASRRGQAGTEAFF. Written as DNA, the CDR3 is TGTGCCAGCAGAAGGGGACAGGCGGGCACTGAAGCTTTCTTT.

This clone was seen only a few times. The chain employs TRBV7-9 and TRBJ2-7; 11 bases are shared with TRBD1. Germline CDR1 is SEHNR and CDR2 is FQNEAQ (reference sequence). The CDR3 is made up of 14 amino acids. The CDR3 spells CSSSLGTGGYEQYV. The CDR3 DNA reads as TGTTCCAGCAGCTTAGGGACAGGGGGCTACGAGCAGTACGTC.

CDR3 sequence: CASSARGSGGTTVTDTQYF. In DNA, the CDR3 is TGTGCCAGCAGCGCCCGGGGTAGCGGGGGGACTACGGTCACAGATACGCAGTATTTT. The genes are TRBV9 and TRBJ2-3; 10 nucleotides align to TRBD2. CDR1 is SGDLS and CDR2 is YYNGEE in the germline V gene. This CDR3 has 19 residues. The V gene end was trimmed by 3 bases and the J gene end by 2 bases; junction bases not matched to a gene: 15.

V and J are TRBV5-1 and TRBJ2-7; 12 bases agree with TRBD2. The V and J ends lost 3 bases and 12 bases, in that order; junction bases with no gene match: 13. The germline V gene encodes CDR1 SGHRS and CDR2 YFSETQ. The CDR3 consists of 15 residues. The CDR3 DNA reads TGCGCCAGCAGCTCGGACCCCCTAGCGGGGGGGCCACGGTACGTC. Translating it yields CASSSDPLAGGPRYV.

This CDR3 reads CASSLTSGAADTQYF. CDR3 sequence (DNA): TGTGCCAGCAGCTTGACTAGCGGGGCTGCAGATACGCAGTATTTT. This rearrangement joins TRBV7-2 to TRBJ2-3, with 11 bases matching TRBD2. CDR1 is SGHTA, CDR2 FQGNSA, per germline. The CDR3 is 15 residues long. The V and J ends lost 3 bases and 4 bases, in that order; junction bases with no gene match: 3.

The chain links TRBV10-1 to TRBJ2-2, with D tentatively TRBD1 (5 bases). Germline lookup yields CDR1 WNHNN and CDR2 SYGVQD (reference sequence). This CDR3 comprises 16 residues. The germline V and J ends were trimmed by 0 bases and 6 bases, with 14 bases remaining between them. Here the CDR3 DNA reads TGCGCCAGCAGTGAGTCGGGGCTCCCTGGGGCCGGGGAGCTGTTTTTT. It specifies CASSESGLPGAGELFF.

The chain couples TRBV7-9 to TRBJ1-5; 10 bases map to TRBD1. The CDR3 loop spans 18 amino acids. Unmatched junction bases numbered 10, after V lost 5 bases and J lost 0 bases. Germline CDR1 SEHNR, CDR2 FQNEAQ (reference sequence). For the CDR3, the DNA is TGTGCCAGCAGCCAGGACAGGGGGGGCACCTATAGCAATCAGCCCCAGCATTTT. Amino acids: CASSQDRGGTYSNQPQHF.

V and J are TRBV27 and TRBJ1-5; TRBD1 aligns across 10 bases. V lost 6 bases and J lost 7; bases outside the gene matches: 6. The length of the CDR3 is 14 residues. Germline V CDR1 and CDR2: MNHEY, SMNVEV (reference sequence). The CDR3 loop is CASRSTGGGQPQHF. In DNA, the CDR3 is TGTGCCAGCAGATCGACAGGGGGCGGGCAGCCCCAGCATTTT.

V and J are TRBV2 and TRBJ1-2; 9 nucleotides match TRBD1. Losses at the gene ends were 5 bases for V and 8 bases for J; bases not matched to a gene: 6. Germline values: CDR1 SNHLY, CDR2 FYNNEI. The CDR3 spans 13 residues. CDR3 in DNA: TGTGCCAGCAGTACAGGGGGCTTGAGAGGCTACACCTTC. It is translated as CASSTGGLRGYTF.